A single sample is the source of the 6 T cell receptor beta chains below, sequenced in a study of a mutant IDH1 vaccine in newly diagnosed glioma. The method was immunoSEQ multiplex PCR; TCRdb's version includes in-frame clones alone and lacks a portion of them. Among more than 35,000 clones, approximately 81% were seen once, and the ten largest hold 4.5% to 5.5%. Time point reported: week 35, safety follow-up. Each vaccine dose was 300 ug of mutant IDH1 20-mer peptide, with topical imiquimod. These TCRs are of unknown antigen specificity. The material was PBMCs, obtained from a glioma patient whose treatment included an IDH1 peptide vaccine. These receptors all stem from a woman in her 40s with glioma. Some clones in this sample may be carry-over from other donors' samples.

The chain combines TRBV11-3 with TRBJ2-3; possible D gene TRBD1, 6 bases. The CDR3 length is 13 residues. Trimming pared 3 bases from V and 6 bases from J, leaving 10 bases between. The germline gives CDR1 SGHNT, CDR2 YENEEA. The chain's CDR3 is CASSFRGRDTQYF. In DNA, the CDR3 is TGTGCCAGCAGCTTCAGGGGTCGGGATACGCAGTATTTT.

This clone turned up a few times. CDR3 region: CASRWTGGSEKLFF. The CDR3 bases are TGTGCCAGCAGGTGGACAGGGGGATCCGAAAAACTGTTTTTT. The V call is TRBV4-2, the J call TRBJ1-4; 10 bases agree with TRBD1. V shed 6 bases, J shed 8 bases, and the junction held 6 bases outside the gene matches. The germline V gene has CDR1 LGHNA and CDR2 YNFKEQ. The CDR3 is made up of 14 amino acids.

V gene TRBV20-1 combines with J gene TRBJ2-5, with D hard to call. The J call could be wrong; TRBJ2-7 is a better fit for the DNA end. Germline loops: CDR1 DFQATT, CDR2 SNEGSKA (reference sequence). CDR3 length: 11 residues. CDR3 protein: CSASTAYEQYF. The CDR3 DNA reads TGCAGTGCTAGTACGGCCTACGAGCAGTACTTC.

The rearrangement uses TRBV6-5 and TRBJ1-5; D unresolved. The germline CDR1 and CDR2 sequences are MNHEY and SVGAGI. The CDR3 runs to 13 residues. V lost 1 base, J lost 5 bases, and 6 bases lay in between. Here the CDR3 reads CASSYYRDQPQHF. The CDR3 DNA sequence: TGTGCCAGCAGTTACTATCGGGATCAGCCCCAGCATTTT.

This CDR3 reads CASYRGQGNTIYF. CDR3 DNA: TGTGCCAGTTACAGGGGGCAGGGAAACACCATATATTTT. The V and J genes are TRBV28 and TRBJ1-3; 9 bases agree with TRBD1. V was clipped by 9 bases and J by 4 bases; unmatched bases: 4. The CDR3 totals 13 residues. CDR1 and CDR2 from the germline V gene are MDHEN and SYDVKM.

J is TRBJ2-7 and V is TRBV11-1; 10 nucleotides line up with TRBD1. CDR1 is SGHAT, CDR2 FQDESV, per germline (reference sequence). The V gene end was trimmed by 5 bases and the J gene end by 6 bases; junction bases not matched to a gene: 16. The CDR3 is 17 amino acids. Here the CDR3 reads CASSPGTGAEGGSEQYF. CDR3 nucleotide sequence: TGTGCCAGCAGCCCTGGGACAGGGGCAGAGGGCGGGAGCGAGCAGTACTTC.